This TCR beta chain was identified in a study of a mutant IDH1 vaccine in newly diagnosed glioma. General observations from the study: Apparently unrelated to pseudoprogression were changes in the top peripheral T cell clonotypes.

The germline V gene has CDR1 SEHNR and CDR2 FQNEAQ (reference sequence). This CDR3 is built from 16 residues. The V end was cut by 5 bases, the J end by 4 bases, with 21 bases between. Data came from immunoSEQ multiplex PCR; TCRdb stores just in-frame clones and leaves some out. The sample has around 40,000 clones; 70% to 90% are singletons. Time point given: week 5, during vaccination. Vaccination used 300 ug of mutant IDH1 20-mer peptide per dose, with topical imiquimod. Comment on this clone: What it binds is unknown.

The chain recombines TRBV7-9 with TRBJ2-7; possibly TRBD1 for D (6 bases). The sequencing used PBMCs, collected from a glioma patient whose treatment included an IDH1 peptide vaccine. This receptor was taken from a man aged 35 to 55 with glioma. The CDR3 sequence is CASSEYFWDKVYEQYF. The DNA for the CDR3 is TGTGCCAGCAGCGAGTACTTTTGGGACAAGGTTTACGAGCAGTACTTC.